This T cell receptor (beta chain) stems from a study of spatial heterogeneity in lung cancer. Turning to the study itself: Raw reads contained each unique TCR and UMI combination more than ten times on average. Study-wide findings and caveats: Tumoral mutation counts were tracked by counts of expanded intratumoral alpha and beta TCRs.

Time point defined: sample taken at primary tumor resection. The study sequenced unsorted whole RNA from tumor, nontumor lung or frozen PBMC. This clonotype was seen only a few times. No antigen is known for it. TCRdb re-derived calls from the 5' RACE reads in MiXCR, one entry per CDR3 protein. This repertoire shows about 30,000 distinct CDR3 sequences, about 7.1% found once; its top ten account for almost 25%. In germline, CDR1 is SNHLY, CDR2 FYNNEI. With 4 bases removed from V and 1 base from J, the gap between germline ends came to 11 bases. CDR3 size: 15 residues. Sample: lung tumor tissue, taken at surgery. The chain is built from TRBV2 and TRBJ2-1; no clear D. The source of this sequence is a male donor with early-stage non-small cell lung cancer. CDR3 sequence (DNA): TGTGCCAGCAGTGGAGAGAGCCCATCCTACAATGAGCAGTTCTTC. Translated: CASSGESPSYNEQFF. Drawing the rest from reference TRBV2 and TRBJ2-1, the complete variable domain is EPEVTQTPSHQVTQMGQEVILRCVPISNHLYFYWYRQILGQKVEFLVSFYNNEISEKSEIFDDQFSVERPDGSNFTLKIRSTKLEDSAMYFCASSGESPSYNEQFFGPGTRLTVL.